The 2 T cell receptor beta chains listed next were all sequenced from one sample in a study of blood T cell repertoires in COVID-19. Only in-frame clones appear in the TCRdb table, and some are missing; sequencing was by immunoSEQ multiplex PCR. In the table there are 200,000 to 250,000 clones, 83% of which are singletons. Source material: peripheral blood. The receptor source for this set is a human donor in a cohort sampled during active COVID-19.

As to this clone: Other DNA sequences of this sample code for an identical CDR3. V gene TRBV28 combines with J gene TRBJ2-7; D is possibly TRBD2 (5 bases). CDR1 is MDHEN, CDR2 SYDVKM, per germline. Trimming removed 2 bases at V and 4 bases at J, with 6 bases between. The CDR3 sequence is 12 residues long. CDR3 bases: TGTGCCAGCAGTTTAGCGGGTTACGAGCAGTACTTC. Amino acids: CASSLAGYEQYF.

The CDR3 nucleotides are TGCGCCAGCAGCTTGGACCCGGGGGGGCGCACAGATACGCAGTATTTT. Its protein is CASSLDPGGRTDTQYF. The rearrangement uses TRBV5-1 and TRBJ2-3, with 8 bases aligning to TRBD2. V dropped 0 bases and J dropped 1; count of bases not matched to a gene: 4. Germline CDR1 and CDR2: SGHRS and YFSETQ. This CDR3 spans 16 amino acids.